The 28 T cell receptor beta chains reported below all come from one sample, sequenced in a study of OX40 agonist ivuxolimab in advanced cancers. Generated by immunoSEQ multiplex PCR, the TCRdb table keeps only in-frame clones and is missing some. Of approximately 82,000 clones listed, about 89% are singletons. The sequenced sample was CD4+ or CD8+ T cells sorted from blood, obtained in a trial of the OX40 agonist ivuxolimab. These receptors came from an adult with an advanced solid tumor such as melanoma, head and neck, liver or kidney cancer.

The V call is TRBV15, the J call TRBJ2-7; 9 nucleotides align to TRBD1. Losses at the gene ends were 3 bases for V and 6 bases for J; bases not matched to a gene: 3. CDR1 is LNHNV, CDR2 YYDKDF, per germline (reference sequence). The CDR3 is 13 residues long. CDR3: CATSRGQGGEQYF. DNA of the CDR3: TGTGCCACCAGCAGGGGACAGGGAGGCGAGCAGTACTTC. The entire variable domain, with the rest obtained from reference TRBV15 and TRBJ2-7, is as follows: DAMVIQNPRYQVTQFGKPVTLSCSQTLNHNVMYWYQQKSSQAPKLLFHYYDKDFNNEADTPDNFQSRRPNTSFCFLDIRSPGLGDTAMYLCATSRGQGGEQYFGPGTRLTVT.

Here the CDR3 reads CASQGGGEETQYF. The CDR3 nucleotides read TGTGCCAGCCAAGGGGGCGGCGAAGAGACCCAGTACTTC. The chain joins TRBV18 to TRBJ2-5, with 7 bases matching TRBD1. The CDR3 spans 13 residues. Germline V gives CDR1 KGHSH, CDR2 LQKENI. V gave up 8 bases and J gave up 3 bases; unmatched junction bases: 6.

V usage is TRBV27 and J usage is TRBJ1-2, with 10 nucleotides matching TRBD1. The junction had 12 bases not matched to a gene; V was cut back by 5 bases and J by 3 bases. The CDR3 totals 17 residues. Germline V gene sequence: CDR1 MNHEY, CDR2 SMNVEV (reference sequence). The CDR3 reads CASSTNAGTGAYYGYTF. The CDR3 coding sequence is TGTGCCAGCAGTACCAATGCCGGGACAGGGGCATACTATGGCTACACCTTC.

Only one count was recorded for this clone. The V gene is TRBV5-4, the J gene TRBJ2-1; D is undetermined. V gave up 0 bases and J gave up 4 bases, with 8 bases separating them. The germline V gene encodes CDR1 SGHNT and CDR2 YYREEE (reference sequence). The CDR3 is 14 amino acids. CDR3 nucleotides: TGTGCCAGCAGCTTGGAGATGGTTTACAATGAGCAGTTCTTC. This sequence encodes CASSLEMVYNEQFF.

V and J are TRBV28 and TRBJ2-3; 7 bases match TRBD2. Germline V gene sequence: CDR1 MDHEN, CDR2 SYDVKM. The CDR3 spans 15 residues. The V gene end was trimmed by 3 bases and the J gene end by 6 bases; junction bases not matched to a gene: 9. The CDR3 sequence: CASSLAGVEGDTQYF. In DNA form, the CDR3 reads TGTGCCAGCAGTTTGGCGGGAGTGGAGGGGGATACGCAGTATTTT.

The chain uses TRBV7-3 and TRBJ2-3, with 14 bases matching TRBD2. With V trimmed by 4 bases and J by 2 bases, 5 bases remained unmatched. This CDR3 has 17 amino acids. Germline V lookup: CDR1 SGHTA, CDR2 FQGTGA. CDR3 residues: CASSSTTSGRDTDTQYF. CDR3 in DNA: TGTGCCAGCAGCTCCACGACTAGCGGGAGGGACACAGATACGCAGTATTTT. Using reference TRBV7-3 and TRBJ2-3 for the parts outside the CDR3, the full variable domain is GAGVSQTPSNKVTEKGKYVELRCDPISGHTALYWYRQSLGQGPEFLIYFQGTGAADDSGLPNDRFFAVRPEGSVSTLKIQRTERGDSAVYLCASSSTTSGRDTDTQYFGPGTRLTVL.

The chain carries TRBV5-5 and TRBJ1-1; D may be TRBD1 (5 bases). CDR1 is SGHKS and CDR2 is YYEKEE in the germline V gene (reference sequence). V lost 3 bases to trimming and J lost 0 bases, with 15 bases between them. CDR3 size: 16 residues. The CDR3 is CASSSDRGVVNTEAFF. CDR3 nucleotide sequence: TGTGCCAGCAGCTCAGATAGAGGGGTAGTGAACACTGAAGCTTTCTTT. Full variable domain (remainder filled in from reference TRBV5-5 and TRBJ1-1): DAGVTQSPTHLIKTRGQQVTLRCSPISGHKSVSWYQQVLGQGPQFIFQYYEKEERGRGNFPDRFSARQFPNYSSELNVNALLLGDSALYLCASSSDRGVVNTEAFFGQGTRLTVV.

This chain connects TRBV27 to TRBJ1-5; the D is unclear. V lost 8 bases and J lost 0, with 8 bases in between. CDR1 and CDR2 (germline): MNHEY, SMNVEV (reference sequence). The CDR3 covers 13 residues. The DNA of the CDR3 is TGTGCCAGCGCCTTCGTTAGCAATCAGCCCCAGCATTTT. Its protein product is CASAFVSNQPQHF.

The V gene is TRBV19, the J gene TRBJ2-5, with 8 bases fitting TRBD1. The junction had 8 bases not matched to a gene; V was cut back by 6 bases and J by 2 bases. Germline V gives CDR1 LNHDA, CDR2 SQIVND (reference sequence). The CDR3 totals 15 residues. CDR3 nucleotides: TGTGCCAGTAGCTCGACAGGGGTGAGGCAAGAGACCCAGTACTTC. Protein sequence: CASSSTGVRQETQYF. Together with reference TRBV19 and TRBJ2-5, the CDR3 gives the full variable domain: DGGITQSPKYLFRKEGQNVTLSCEQNLNHDAMYWYRQDPGQGLRLIYYSQIVNDFQKGDIAEGYSVSREKKESFPLTVTSAQKNPTAFYLCASSSTGVRQETQYFGPGTRLLVL.

The chain couples TRBV11-3 to TRBJ1-1; D gene uncertain. Per germline, CDR1 SGHNT and CDR2 YENEEA. The V end was cut by 0 bases, the J end by 8 bases, with 10 bases between. The CDR3 spans 13 residues. This CDR3 is CASSLEYRTEAFF. The CDR3 DNA reads as TGTGCCAGCAGCTTAGAGTATCGAACCGAAGCTTTCTTT.

For this clone: The identical CDR3 is also encoded by other nucleotide sequences in the sample. This chain joins TRBV5-1 and TRBJ2-5; D is ambiguous. Trimming took 0 bases from V and 3 from J, leaving 6 bases between them. CDR1 and CDR2 from the germline V gene are SGHRS and YFSETQ. This CDR3 is built from 13 residues. The chain's CDR3 is CASSLGWEETQYF. The CDR3 DNA reads as TGCGCCAGCAGCTTGGGCTGGGAAGAGACCCAGTACTTC.

The table lists this clone with a count of one. V and J are TRBV29-1 and TRBJ1-2, with D tentatively TRBD1 (6 bases). V lost 0 bases and J 5 bases, leaving 16 bases between the germline ends. The CDR3 is 15 amino acids. Germline CDR1 reads SQVTM; CDR2 reads ANQGSEA. CDR3 in DNA: TGCAGCGTTGAAGACGGGCAGGGGTGGGAATATGGCTACACCTTC. Its protein product is CSVEDGQGWEYGYTF.

The V and J genes are TRBV28 and TRBJ2-5, with D perhaps TRBD2 (6 bases). This CDR3 is built from 13 residues. V lost 6 bases and J 6 bases, leaving 14 bases between the germline ends. CDR1 is MDHEN, CDR2 SYDVKM, per germline. The CDR3 nucleotides read TGTGCCAGCAGATTCCCGGGACTTCAGACCCAGTACTTC. Translated, it gives CASRFPGLQTQYF.

The chain has TRBV5-1 and TRBJ2-7; D is undetermined. Germline CDR1 SGHRS, CDR2 YFSETQ. The CDR3 is 15 amino acids. Trimming pared 0 bases from V and 2 bases from J, leaving 12 bases between. CDR3 coding DNA: TGCGCCAGCAGCTTGGCCGGCCACGGAGCCTACGAGCAGTACTTC. The encoded protein is CASSLAGHGAYEQYF.

The V and J genes are TRBV5-1 and TRBJ2-3; D ambiguous. Per the germline V gene, CDR1 is SGHRS and CDR2 is YFSETQ. The CDR3 consists of 15 residues. With 4 bases removed from V and 5 bases from J, the gap between germline ends came to 17 bases. CDR3 bases: TGCGCCAGCAGCCATGGACGTAGCTCCGTAGATACGCAGTATTTT. Protein: CASSHGRSSVDTQYF.

This clone has more than one count but fewer than ten. The chain couples TRBV5-1 to TRBJ2-7, with a weak D call TRBD1 (5 bases). The CDR3 covers 14 residues. CDR1 and CDR2 (germline): SGHRS, YFSETQ. V lost 1 base and J 2 bases, leaving 10 bases between the germline ends. CDR3 residues: CASSLTGGAYEQYF. The DNA of the CDR3 is TGCGCCAGCAGCTTGACAGGTGGGGCCTACGAGCAGTACTTC.

The chain joins TRBV10-3 to TRBJ1-3, with 7 bases identical to TRBD1. CDR1 ENHRY and CDR2 SYGVKD come from the germline V gene. V shed 5 bases and J 2 bases; nucleotides not matched to a gene: 6. CDR3 length: 15 amino acids. The CDR3 reads CAISSTGTPGNTIYF. DNA of the CDR3: TGTGCCATCAGTTCGACAGGGACCCCTGGAAACACCATATATTTT.

The chain combines TRBV5-5 with TRBJ2-5, with D tentatively TRBD1 (5 bases). Per the germline V gene, CDR1 is SGHKS and CDR2 is YYEKEE (reference sequence). CDR3 length: 14 residues. The germline V and J ends were trimmed by 4 bases and 7 bases, with 17 bases remaining between them. The CDR3 bases are TGTGCCAGCAGCCTCCGGGTACAGGACGGGACCCAGTACTTC. It codes for CASSLRVQDGTQYF. Combining the CDR3 with reference TRBV5-5 and TRBJ2-5 gives the whole variable domain DAGVTQSPTHLIKTRGQQVTLRCSPISGHKSVSWYQQVLGQGPQFIFQYYEKEERGRGNFPDRFSARQFPNYSSELNVNALLLGDSALYLCASSLRVQDGTQYFGPGTRLLVL.

CDR3: CASRLAGNTQYF. CDR3 nucleotides: TGTGCCAGCAGACTAGCGGGAAATACGCAGTATTTT. The chain joins TRBV28 to TRBJ2-3; TRBD2 matches 10 bases. Germline V CDR1 and CDR2: MDHEN, SYDVKM. With V trimmed by 6 bases and J by 7 bases, 1 base remained unmatched. CDR3 length: 12 residues.

The chain employs TRBV5-1 and TRBJ2-7; D uncertain. The V gene lost 0 bases and the J gene lost 2 bases, with 6 bases spanning the gap. Germline values: CDR1 SGHRS, CDR2 YFSETQ. The CDR3 length is 13 residues. This chain's CDR3 is CASSLAATYEQYF. As DNA, the CDR3 is TGCGCCAGCAGCTTGGCCGCAACCTACGAGCAGTACTTC.

The chain employs TRBV7-9 and TRBJ2-7; 7 bases map to TRBD1. Germline trimming cut 1 base from V and 7 bases from J; bases unmatched to any gene: 10. Germline values: CDR1 SEHNR, CDR2 FQNEAQ (reference sequence). This CDR3 is built from 15 residues. The CDR3 protein is CASSLGTGYPLEQYF. Written as DNA, the CDR3 is TGTGCCAGCAGCTTAGGGACAGGTTATCCCCTAGAGCAGTACTTC.

The chain is built from TRBV10-3 and TRBJ2-5, with 10 bases fitting TRBD2. This CDR3 spans 17 amino acids. Germline-derived CDR1 and CDR2 are ENHRY and SYGVKD. V dropped 0 bases and J dropped 3; count of bases not matched to a gene: 7. The CDR3 DNA reads TGTGCCATCAGTGAGTCGGCTAGCGGGAGATTAGAAGAGACCCAGTACTTC. Its protein is CAISESASGRLEETQYF.

The chain is built from TRBV6-6 and TRBJ2-3; D gene unclear. Germline V gives CDR1 MNHNY, CDR2 SVGAGI (reference sequence). V lost 4 bases and J lost 6, with 14 bases in between. This CDR3 has 14 amino acids. The CDR3 spells CASSWDTPRDTQYF. As DNA, the CDR3 is TGTGCCAGCAGTTGGGATACTCCCAGGGATACGCAGTATTTT.

The rearrangement links TRBV5-1 to TRBJ1-3, with D hard to call. The CDR3 extends over 15 amino acids. V lost 4 bases, J lost 0 bases, and 11 bases lay in between. Germline lookup yields CDR1 SGHRS and CDR2 YFSETQ. CDR3 protein: CASSGISSSGNTIYF. The CDR3 DNA reads TGCGCCAGCAGCGGGATTTCGAGCTCTGGAAACACCATATATTTT.

The gene calls are TRBV2 and TRBJ1-4; D may be TRBD1 (6 bases). The CDR3 consists of 17 residues. Germline V CDR1 and CDR2: SNHLY, FYNNEI. V lost 7 bases to trimming and J lost 7 bases, with 25 bases between them. The CDR3 sequence: CASKGGRRMVLSEKLFF. CDR3 nucleotides: TGTGCCAGCAAGGGGGGGCGCCGTATGGTCCTGAGTGAAAAACTGTTTTTT.

J is TRBJ2-7 and V is TRBV6-5; a possible D gene is TRBD2 (5 bases). The CDR3 length is 12 residues. Germline CDR1 reads MNHEY; CDR2 reads SVGAGI. Deletions cut 9 bases from V and 2 bases from J, with 11 bases between. CDR3 DNA sequence: TGTGCCAGTGGACTCCAGGCCTACGAGCAGTACTTC. This gives the protein CASGLQAYEQYF.

This chain connects TRBV5-4 to TRBJ2-6, with 7 bases that match TRBD2. CDR1 and CDR2 from the germline V gene are SGHNT and YYREEE (reference sequence). The CDR3 runs to 16 residues. The trim removed 3 bases at V and 2 bases at J, leaving 5 bases unmatched. CDR3 sequence (DNA): TGTGCCAGCAGCTGGGGAGGGGCAGCTGGGGCCAACGTCCTGACTTTC. The encoded protein is CASSWGGAAGANVLTF.

In DNA form, the CDR3 reads TGTGCCACCAGCCTCGATCAGGGGATGAGGTACGAGCAGTACTTC. Protein sequence: CATSLDQGMRYEQYF. V usage is TRBV15 and J usage is TRBJ2-7, with D perhaps TRBD1 (6 bases). The CDR3 extends over 15 amino acids. Per germline, CDR1 LNHNV and CDR2 YYDKDF (reference sequence). V lost 5 bases and J lost 4, with 18 bases in between.